Listed below are T cell receptor beta chains from one sample, sequenced in a study of control samples from healthy donors and cancer patients. The protocol was immunoSEQ multiplex PCR, while the TCRdb copy is restricted to in-frame clones and leaves out a portion. Of around 140,000 clones listed, approximately 93% are singletons. Material: blood. These receptor sequences come from a man younger than 30 in good health. The CDR3 runs from the conserved cysteine through the conserved F or W. Fields, in order: clone size, V gene, D gene, J gene, CDR3 DNA, CDR3 protein. D genes are given only for firm matches. Size is omitted from some rows. Given values are once, few, many or a class for expanded clones.

.	TRBV13	.	TRBJ2-1	TGTGCCAGCAGCTCACTTGGATCCTACAATGAGCAGTTCTTC	CASSSLGSYNEQFF
.	TRBV3-1/TRBV3-2	.	TRBJ2-2	TGTGCCAGCAGCCCCATAAGGGCCGGGGAGCTGTTTTTT	CASSPIRAGELFF
.	TRBV4-1	.	TRBJ2-1	TGCGCCAGCAGCCAAGGCGCGGGACCGAATGAGCAGTTCTTC	CASSQGAGPNEQFF
.	TRBV4-1	.	TRBJ1-2	TGCGCCAGCAGCCAAGTCGGGCAGGACGGCTACACCTTC	CASSQVGQDGYTF
.	TRBV11-2	.	TRBJ2-2	TGTGCCAGCAGCTTAGTGCTAGCGACGACCGGGGAGCTGTTTTTT	CASSLVLATTGELFF
.	TRBV18	.	TRBJ1-3	TGTGCCAGCTCACCCTCACAGGTGTCCTCGGGTGGAAACACCATATATTTT	CASSPSQVSSGGNTIYF
.	TRBV5-4	.	TRBJ1-3	TGTGCCAGCCGCCCTGGGGGGACTGAAAACACCATATATTTT	CASRPGGTENTIYF
.	TRBV30	.	TRBJ1-2	TGTGCCTGGACAAAGGGGAGTGGCTACACCTTC	CAWTKGSGYTF
few	TRBV6-5	TRBD1	TRBJ1-6	TGTGCCAGCGGGACAGGGGATTCACCCCTCCACTTT	CASGTGDSPLHF
.	TRBV20-1	.	TRBJ1-2	TGCAGTGCTAGAGGCCCTTATGGCTACACCTTC	CSARGPYGYTF
.	TRBV7-9	.	TRBJ2-7	TGTGCCAGCAGCTCCCCCGGCGAGCAGTACTTC	CASSSPGEQYF
.	TRBV29-1	TRBD1	TRBJ2-5	TGCAGCGTTGACCGACAGGGAGAGGGAGAGACCCAGTACTTC	CSVDRQGEGETQYF
.	TRBV11-2	.	TRBJ2-3	TGTGCCAGCAGCTTATGGACAGACTCAGATACGCAGTATTTT	CASSLWTDSDTQYF
.	TRBV7-9	TRBD1	TRBJ2-5	TGTGCCAGCAGCCGGGACAGGGGAATCCTGGGACAAGAGACCCAGTACTTC	CASSRDRGILGQETQYF
once	TRBV12-1	.	TRBJ1-4	TGTGCCAGCAGCCTTCGTCGAAAACTGTTTTTT	CASSLRRKLFF
.	TRBV27	TRBD1	TRBJ2-1	TGTGCCAGCAGCCCACGCCGGGACAGGGTTGACAATGAGCAGTTCTTC	CASSPRRDRVDNEQFF
.	TRBV19	.	TRBJ1-4	TGTGCCAGTAGTATAGGTCCCGGGACCAGCGCGAAAAAACTGTTTTTT	CASSIGPGTSAKKLFF
once	TRBV7-2	TRBD1	TRBJ1-3	TGTGCCAGCAGCTTACCCAGGGGGACAGGGGTGGCTGGAAACACCATATATTTT	CASSLPRGTGVAGNTIYF